The subject of this entry is one T cell receptor beta chain. What it recognizes is unknown. This specimen belongs to a study of a mutant IDH1 vaccine in newly diagnosed glioma. The overall study: The treated group averaged about 39 years old and was roughly 60% male, roughly 40% female. The earlier regimen, radiotherapy, temozolomide, or both, was most often both. The study, taken as a whole, reports: Seemingly, pseudoprogression had no relation to changes in the top peripheral T cell clonotypes.

Regarding time point: baseline, week 1 (first vaccination visit). Treatment specified: pre-vaccination baseline after standard-of-care therapy. The donor cohort comprised cases of new WHO grade 3 or 4 IDH1-mutant, ATRX-lost astrocytoma. Trimming pared 3 bases from V and 2 bases from J, leaving 18 bases between. CDR1 SQVTM and CDR2 ANQGSEA come from the germline V gene. The CDR3 contains 16 residues. Libraries were prepared by immunoSEQ multiplex PCR; TCRdb keeps only in-frame clonotypes and omits some of them. In the table there are 50,000 or so clones, approximately 80% of which are singletons. This TCR was recovered from a man aged 18 to 29 with glioma. The source material was PBMCs, sampled from a glioma patient treated with radiotherapy, temozolomide or both. The chain joins TRBV29-1 to TRBJ2-3, with D possibly being TRBD2 (7 bases). The CDR3 nucleotides are TGCAGCGTTGAGGGGGGCAGCGGGGCCATCACAGATACGCAGTATTTT. This codes for CSVEGGSGAITDTQYF.